Given below is one TCR beta chain in context. These data come from a study of T cell changes during pregnancy in multiple sclerosis. Sequenced by immunoSEQ multiplex PCR; TCRdb stores in-frame clones only, minus some. The table has 85,000 to 120,000 clones, about 90% seen once. CDR1 is SGHNT, CDR2 YYREEE, per germline (reference sequence). CDR3 length equals 16 residues. Trimming pared 1 base from V and 2 bases from J, leaving 12 bases between. The V and J genes are TRBV5-4 and TRBJ2-2, with D maybe TRBD2 (6 bases). The sequencing here drew on peripheral blood, taken before pregnancy. This clonotype originated in a female donor with multiple sclerosis, enrolled in a pregnancy study. The CDR3, as DNA: TGTGCCAGCAGCTTGTTGTCGGGACTTAACACCGGGGAGCTGTTTTTT. Translation gives CASSLLSGLNTGELFF.